One sample yielded the 25 T cell receptor beta chains listed below, sequenced in a study of Ad26.COV2.S vaccination and SARS-CoV-2 variants. Profiling relied on immunoSEQ multiplex PCR, and the TCRdb table lists in-frame clones only, not all of them. The top ten clones hold approximately 3.6% of a sample with about 350,000 clones, 87% of them seen once. Treatment described: over 15 received Ad26.COV2.S at low or high dose, single or two shots; roughly 5 received placebo; per-sample allocation not given. Vaccine and placebo recipients were sampled on day 63 after the first injection. The material was peripheral blood, obtained in a trial of Ad26.COV2.S vaccine versus placebo. The receptors come from a person aged 18-65 years who received the Ad26.COV2.S COVID-19 vaccine or a placebo.

V and J are TRBV5-4 and TRBJ1-4, with 11 bases matching TRBD1. After removal of 4 bases from V and 8 bases from J, the junction contained 10 bases not matched to a gene. CDR3 length: 16 amino acids. Germline lookup yields CDR1 SGHNT and CDR2 YYREEE (reference sequence). CDR3 in amino acids: CASSPPGDRGMEKLFF. CDR3 nucleotides: TGTGCCAGCAGCCCACCAGGGGACAGGGGGATGGAAAAACTGTTTTTT.

The J gene is TRBJ1-2, the V gene TRBV18; possibly TRBD1 for D (6 bases). The ends were cut back, 3 bases at V and 2 bases at J, with 13 bases in the middle. CDR3 length: 15 amino acids. Germline V gene data show CDR1 as KGHSH and CDR2 as LQKENI. The CDR3 loop reads CASSPITDSNYGYTF. The CDR3 region has the DNA TGTGCCAGCTCACCCATAACGGACAGCAACTATGGCTACACCTTC.

The rearrangement joins TRBV6-5 to TRBJ1-2; a weak D match, TRBD1 (6 bases). The CDR3 totals 14 residues. The germline V gene encodes CDR1 MNHEY and CDR2 SVGAGI. The V and J ends lost 6 bases and 1 base respectively, with 12 bases between them. This CDR3 reads CASRRQVLNYGYTF. CDR3 DNA sequence: TGTGCCAGCAGGCGACAGGTTCTTAACTATGGCTACACCTTC.

The chain is built from TRBV30 and TRBJ1-3; possibly TRBD1 for D (6 bases). Germline lookup yields CDR1 GTSNPN and CDR2 SVGIG (reference sequence). This CDR3 contains 17 residues. Trimming took off 0 bases at V and 2 bases at J, with 17 bases between the two ends. The CDR3 loop is CAWSVRFYRVAGNTIYF. CDR3 bases: TGTGCCTGGAGTGTGCGGTTTTACAGGGTAGCTGGAAACACCATATATTTT.

This chain joins TRBV14 and TRBJ1-6; D remains unclear. The CDR3 is made up of 15 amino acids. Germline assignment: CDR1 SGHDN and CDR2 FVKESK. V was clipped by 4 bases and J by 7 bases, with 14 bases between them. CDR3 sequence (DNA): TGTGCCAGCAGCCCGGGTGGGGTTTGGAATTCACCCCTCCACTTT. Its protein product is CASSPGGVWNSPLHF. Using reference TRBV14 and TRBJ1-6 for the parts outside the CDR3, the full variable domain is EAGVTQFPSHSVIEKGQTVTLRCDPISGHDNLYWYRRVMGKEIKFLLHFVKESKQDESGMPNNRFLAERTGGTYSTLKVQPAELEDSGVYFCASSPGGVWNSPLHFGNGTRLTVT.

The gene calls are TRBV7-3 and TRBJ1-2; D possibly corresponds to TRBD1 (5 bases). The CDR3 sequence is 15 residues long. From germline, CDR1 is SGHTA and CDR2 FQGTGA. Trimming removed 1 base from V and 7 bases from J, with 16 bases in between. CDR3 sequence: CASSLMGRDPGGYTF. Here the CDR3 DNA reads TGTGCCAGCAGCTTAATGGGGAGGGACCCAGGTGGCTACACCTTC. Looking up the rest from reference TRBV7-3 and TRBJ1-2 gives the full variable domain: GAGVSQTPSNKVTEKGKYVELRCDPISGHTALYWYRQSLGQGPEFLIYFQGTGAADDSGLPNDRFFAVRPEGSVSTLKIQRTERGDSAVYLCASSLMGRDPGGYTFGSGTRLTVV.

This chain links TRBV7-9 with TRBJ2-4; 8 bases line up with TRBD2. J gave up 3 bases and V 3 bases, and 10 bases lay outside the gene matches. The CDR3 consists of 17 residues. CDR1 is SEHNR and CDR2 is FQNEAQ in the germline V gene (reference sequence). The CDR3 sequence: CASSFPREGLGKNIQYF. In DNA, the CDR3 is TGTGCCAGCAGCTTTCCCCGGGAGGGTTTGGGCAAAAACATTCAGTACTTC.

V and J are TRBV11-2 and TRBJ1-2; 8 nucleotides align to TRBD1. CDR3 length equals 14 residues. V lost 4 bases and J lost 1; bases outside the gene matches: 2. Per germline, CDR1 SGHAT and CDR2 FQNNGV. CDR3 in amino acids: CASSWTGNNYGYTF. CDR3 DNA sequence: TGTGCCAGCAGCTGGACAGGGAATAACTATGGCTACACCTTC.

V is TRBV30 and J is TRBJ1-2; D unclear. The CDR3 length is 17 residues. The germline V gene encodes CDR1 GTSNPN and CDR2 SVGIG (reference sequence). V lost 5 bases to trimming and J lost 2 bases, with 24 bases between them. CDR3 sequence reads: CAWVTGLSLWSNYGYTF. The CDR3 DNA reads TGTGCCTGGGTCACTGGCCTCAGTCTTTGGTCCAACTATGGCTACACCTTC.

This clone was detected only a few times. The V gene is TRBV7-2, the J gene TRBJ1-3, with D possibly being TRBD1 (5 bases). V lost 5 bases, J lost 0 bases, and 11 bases lay in between. The CDR3 has 15 amino acids. From germline, CDR1 is SGHTA and CDR2 FQGNSA. Here the CDR3 reads CASSPRRDSGNTIYF. The CDR3 DNA sequence: TGTGCCAGCAGCCCCCGCAGGGACTCTGGAAACACCATATATTTT. The full variable domain, in which reference TRBV7-2 and TRBJ1-3 provide the parts outside the CDR3, is GAGVSQSPSNKVTEKGKDVELRCDPISGHTALYWYRQSLGQGLEFLIYFQGNSAPDKSGLPSDRFSAERTGGSVSTLTIQRTQQEDSAVYLCASSPRRDSGNTIYFGEGSWLTVV.

The V and J genes are TRBV6-5 and TRBJ2-7, with D perhaps matching TRBD1 (7 bases). Germline CDR1 is MNHEY and CDR2 is SVGAGI. V lost 11 bases, J lost 1 base, and 15 bases lay in between. The CDR3 consists of 13 residues. CDR3 protein: CAGGTEVSYEQYF. DNA for the CDR3: TGTGCCGGCGGGACAGAGGTATCCTACGAGCAGTACTTC.

This clone was detected only once. This chain uses TRBV30 with TRBJ2-1, with TRBD2 matching over 8 bases. Germline values: CDR1 GTSNPN, CDR2 SVGIG (reference sequence). The CDR3 runs to 13 residues. V was pared by 4 bases and J by 8 bases, with 7 bases of the junction left unmatched. CDR3 in DNA: TGTGCCTGGATGAGGGCTAGCGGGTATGAGCAGTTCTTC. Residues: CAWMRASGYEQFF.

This chain connects TRBV25-1 to TRBJ2-1, with D possibly being TRBD2 (5 bases). The CDR3 consists of 15 residues. Trimming shortened V by 1 base and J by 10 bases, and 17 bases separated the two germline ends. In germline, CDR1 is MGHDK, CDR2 SYGVNS. CDR3 residues: CASSEFYGLVGEQFF. Written as DNA, the CDR3 is TGTGCCAGCAGTGAATTCTACGGACTTGTTGGGGAGCAGTTCTTC. Looking up the rest from reference TRBV25-1 and TRBJ2-1 gives the full variable domain: EADIYQTPRYLVIGTGKKITLECSQTMGHDKMYWYQQDPGMELHLIHYSYGVNSTEKGDLSSESTVSRIRTEHFPLTLESARPSHTSQYLCASSEFYGLVGEQFFGPGTRLTVL.

This chain links TRBV4-1 with TRBJ2-1; D call uncertain. The CDR3 covers 13 residues. Germline V lookup: CDR1 MGHRA, CDR2 YSYEKL. Between the trimmed V and J ends, which lost 5 bases and 6 bases, there was a span of 11 bases. The CDR3 bases are TGCGCCAGCAGCTCCCACTGGGGCAATGAGCAGTTCTTC. Amino acid sequence: CASSSHWGNEQFF.

The rearrangement joins TRBV19 to TRBJ1-2; D unresolved. V lost 6 bases to trimming and J lost 1 base, with 15 bases between them. The CDR3 is 15 residues long. CDR1 is LNHDA and CDR2 is SQIVND in the germline V gene (reference sequence). CDR3 sequence: CASRFGSERNYGYTF. As DNA, the CDR3 is TGTGCCAGTAGATTTGGTTCGGAACGTAACTATGGCTACACCTTC.

This chain uses TRBV6-5 with TRBJ1-2; 8 nucleotides line up with TRBD1. Germline trimming cut 2 bases from V and 6 bases from J; bases unmatched to any gene: 2. The CDR3 runs to 13 residues. Germline CDR1 reads MNHEY; CDR2 reads SVGAGI. CDR3 nucleotides: TGTGCCAGCAGTTACGCGACAGGGGATGGCTACACCTTC. Protein product: CASSYATGDGYTF.

This clone was seen once. The chain recombines TRBV4-2 with TRBJ2-3, with 9 positions matching TRBD1. This CDR3 region has 16 residues. V dropped 5 bases and J dropped 3; count of bases not matched to a gene: 9. Germline lookup yields CDR1 LGHNA and CDR2 YNFKEQ. CDR3 nucleotide sequence: TGTGCCAGCAGCTTTGGGACAGGGAGTGGGACAGATACGCAGTATTTT. Translated, it gives CASSFGTGSGTDTQYF.

The chain couples TRBV4-2 to TRBJ1-3; D remains unclear. The CDR3 has 16 residues. The germline V gene has CDR1 LGHNA and CDR2 YNFKEQ. V gave up 2 bases and J gave up 3 bases, with 14 bases separating them. The CDR3 protein is CASSQFGLVGGNTIYF. The CDR3 bases are TGTGCCAGCAGCCAATTCGGTCTCGTCGGTGGAAACACCATATATTTT.

The rearrangement links TRBV7-3 to TRBJ2-2; TRBD2 agrees at 8 bases. There are 16 residues in the CDR3. The V gene end was trimmed by 5 bases and the J gene end by 2 bases; junction bases not matched to a gene: 7. Germline V lookup: CDR1 SGHTA, CDR2 FQGTGA. The chain's CDR3 is CASSLGAGVNTGELFF. The CDR3 DNA is TGTGCCAGCAGCCTCGGAGCGGGGGTCAACACCGGGGAGCTGTTTTTT.

V and J are TRBV28 and TRBJ2-2, with 9 nucleotides matching TRBD2. Losses at the gene ends were 2 bases for V and 9 bases for J; bases not matched to a gene: 7. CDR1 MDHEN and CDR2 SYDVKM come from the germline V gene. The CDR3 is 15 amino acids. The CDR3 nucleotides are TGTGCCAGCAGTTTACCCCGCGGGGGGGGCCGGGAGCTGTTTTTT. Translated: CASSLPRGGGRELFF.

The CDR3 loop is CASSLAAYRERYEQYF. The CDR3 nucleotides are TGTGCCAGCAGCTTAGCGGCCTACAGGGAGAGGTACGAGCAGTACTTC. The chain employs TRBV7-9 and TRBJ2-7; possible D gene TRBD1, 6 bases. This CDR3 has 16 residues. Germline V lookup: CDR1 SEHNR, CDR2 FQNEAQ (reference sequence). The V end lost 0 bases, the J end lost 4 bases, and 16 bases lay between the germline ends.

The chain carries TRBV7-3 and TRBJ2-2, with D maybe TRBD2 (5 bases). Trimming cost V 4 bases and J 6 bases, with 12 bases left between them. There are 14 residues in the CDR3. Germline V lookup: CDR1 SGHTA, CDR2 FQGTGA. The CDR3 DNA is TGTGCCAGCAGCTCCGTGGAGGCGGCCGGGGAGCTGTTTTTT. It is translated as CASSSVEAAGELFF.

V gene TRBV25-1 combines with J gene TRBJ2-2; no clear D. With 3 bases removed from V and 6 bases from J, the gap between germline ends came to 8 bases. The CDR3 is made up of 13 amino acids. Germline CDR1 reads MGHDK; CDR2 reads SYGVNS. The CDR3 DNA is TGTGCCAGCAGTGACCCGGCCCCCGGGGAGCTGTTTTTT. Translation: CASSDPAPGELFF.

The chain combines TRBV19 with TRBJ2-1; D possibly uses TRBD1 or TRBD2 (6 bases each). Germline V gives CDR1 LNHDA, CDR2 SQIVND (reference sequence). V was shortened by 0 bases and J by 2 bases, with 11 bases between the two germline ends. The CDR3 sequence is 16 residues long. CDR3 nucleotide sequence: TGTGCCAGTAGTATAGACACAGGGAGGACCTACAATGAGCAGTTCTTC. It encodes CASSIDTGRTYNEQFF.

V usage is TRBV7-3 and J usage is TRBJ2-1; a weak D match, TRBD2 (5 bases). The CDR3 spans 15 residues. Germline lookup yields CDR1 SGHTA and CDR2 FQGTGA. V gave up 5 bases and J gave up 0 bases, with 11 bases separating them. The CDR3 DNA reads as TGTGCCAGCAGCCCGGGCCGGGGCTCCTACAATGAGCAGTTCTTC. This translates into CASSPGRGSYNEQFF.